This is a list of T cell receptor beta chains from one sample in a study of blood T cell repertoires in COVID-19. The assay was immunoSEQ multiplex PCR, and TCRdb's table has in-frame clones only and misses some. This sample has around 100,000 clones, with about 86% found just once. The sequencing sample was made of peripheral blood. These receptors were taken from a human donor in a cohort sampled during active COVID-19. CDR3s leave out the opening cysteine and the closing phenylalanine or tryptophan. Each record gives: V gene, D gene, J gene, CDR3 protein. The D gene is left open where the match is weak.

V gene: TRBV6-2/TRBV6-3
D gene: NA
J gene: TRBJ1-1
CDR3 protein: ASSYGGLNTEAF

V gene: TRBV5-5
D gene: NA
J gene: TRBJ2-7
CDR3 protein: ASSPTGSSYEQY

V gene: TRBV5-1
D gene: NA
J gene: TRBJ1-3
CDR3 protein: ASSTTKQGSGNTIY

V gene: TRBV18
D gene: NA
J gene: TRBJ1-2
CDR3 protein: ASSPGREYYGYT

V gene: TRBV7-2
D gene: NA
J gene: TRBJ2-2
CDR3 protein: ASSLGGSANTGELF

V gene: TRBV5-1
D gene: TRBD2
J gene: TRBJ2-3
CDR3 protein: ASSTSPGLAAKTQY

V gene: TRBV9
D gene: NA
J gene: TRBJ2-2
CDR3 protein: ASSVGGFAGELF

V gene: TRBV7-2
D gene: NA
J gene: TRBJ2-1
CDR3 protein: ASSFTGAGYNEQF

V gene: TRBV7-6
D gene: NA
J gene: TRBJ2-1
CDR3 protein: ASSLGGNTISSYNEQF

V gene: TRBV5-6
D gene: TRBD1
J gene: TRBJ2-7
CDR3 protein: ASSGTDSSYEQY

V gene: TRBV30
D gene: NA
J gene: TRBJ1-2
CDR3 protein: AWSVARRANYGYT

V gene: TRBV30
D gene: TRBD1
J gene: TRBJ2-7
CDR3 protein: AWSPGTGYEQY

V gene: TRBV6-5
D gene: TRBD1
J gene: TRBJ1-2
CDR3 protein: ASSAGTGSLGYT

V gene: TRBV7-9
D gene: NA
J gene: TRBJ1-2
CDR3 protein: ASSPRGNYGYT

V gene: TRBV7-9
D gene: TRBD2
J gene: TRBJ2-2
CDR3 protein: ASSRGLAGTGELF

V gene: TRBV9
D gene: TRBD1
J gene: TRBJ1-4
CDR3 protein: ASSATGQGRRNEKLF

V gene: TRBV29-1
D gene: NA
J gene: TRBJ1-1
CDR3 protein: SVEGGTSLRGTEAF

V gene: TRBV11-2
D gene: NA
J gene: TRBJ2-1
CDR3 protein: ASSSRGLSYNEQF

V gene: TRBV7-9
D gene: NA
J gene: TRBJ2-7
CDR3 protein: ASTSSVYEQY

V gene: TRBV4-2
D gene: TRBD1
J gene: TRBJ1-4
CDR3 protein: ASSQDKGQGFEKLF

V gene: TRBV12-3/TRBV12-4
D gene: TRBD1
J gene: TRBJ2-3
CDR3 protein: ASRDRGTDTQY

V gene: TRBV10-3
D gene: NA
J gene: TRBJ2-7
CDR3 protein: AISESSGKGGEQY

V gene: TRBV5-1
D gene: TRBD1
J gene: TRBJ2-7
CDR3 protein: ASSPGQGFDYEQY

V gene: TRBV30
D gene: NA
J gene: TRBJ1-6
CDR3 protein: AWLRGEHLGVNSPLH

V gene: TRBV29-1
D gene: TRBD1
J gene: TRBJ1-2
CDR3 protein: SAQPYRGQGYT

V gene: TRBV15
D gene: TRBD2
J gene: TRBJ2-7
CDR3 protein: ATSRRGTSGSRPYEQY

V gene: TRBV4-1
D gene: NA
J gene: TRBJ2-7
CDR3 protein: ASSHPRRLGFSSYEQY

V gene: TRBV27
D gene: NA
J gene: TRBJ2-3
CDR3 protein: ASSLEGEGLEDTQY

V gene: TRBV19
D gene: TRBD1
J gene: TRBJ1-5
CDR3 protein: ASRSTGNQPQH

V gene: TRBV15
D gene: NA
J gene: TRBJ2-7
CDR3 protein: ATRFSAVSSYEQY

V gene: TRBV27
D gene: NA
J gene: TRBJ2-2
CDR3 protein: ASRWSGVGTGELF

V gene: TRBV24-1
D gene: TRBD1
J gene: TRBJ2-1
CDR3 protein: ATSDPDRVAGNEQF

V gene: TRBV5-1
D gene: NA
J gene: TRBJ1-1
CDR3 protein: ASSLEQNIQAF

V gene: TRBV27
D gene: TRBD2
J gene: TRBJ2-3
CDR3 protein: ASSPIPPTSDTERDTQY

V gene: TRBV9
D gene: NA
J gene: TRBJ2-7
CDR3 protein: ASSVGRGGTYEQY

V gene: TRBV6-2/TRBV6-3
D gene: NA
J gene: TRBJ2-7
CDR3 protein: ASSLTEGREQY

V gene: TRBV5-1
D gene: NA
J gene: TRBJ2-7
CDR3 protein: ASSHLLGAVPYEQY

V gene: TRBV6-1
D gene: TRBD2
J gene: TRBJ2-7
CDR3 protein: ASSVAPAGGSYEQY

V gene: TRBV4-1
D gene: TRBD1
J gene: TRBJ2-7
CDR3 protein: ASSQESPDRRSYEQY

V gene: TRBV4-1
D gene: NA
J gene: TRBJ2-3
CDR3 protein: ASSQDRGPADTQY

V gene: TRBV4-1
D gene: NA
J gene: TRBJ2-7
CDR3 protein: ASSQVQASYEQY

V gene: TRBV29-1
D gene: TRBD1
J gene: TRBJ1-2
CDR3 protein: SVADRTGDYGYT

V gene: TRBV27
D gene: NA
J gene: TRBJ1-1
CDR3 protein: ASSPRGTEAF

V gene: TRBV7-7
D gene: TRBD1
J gene: TRBJ2-7
CDR3 protein: ASSLGATGAYEQY